This entry concerns a single T cell receptor (beta chain). No antigen is known for it. This sample was included in a study of monozygotic twins with inflammatory bowel disease. Study findings and constraints: Versus healthy twins, IBD patients showed fewer clonotypes shared with others, especially with disease activity.

TCRdb re-called the 5' RACE reads; every CDR3 protein appears as one record, without DNA. This table holds 440,000 or so distinct CDR3 sequences. The germline V gene encodes CDR1 DFQATT and CDR2 SNEGSKA (reference sequence). The CDR3 has 14 residues. The TCR comes from a human donor with ulcerative colitis or Crohn's disease, or a healthy co-twin of an affected twin (not recorded which). The source material was blood. The chain combines TRBV20-1 with TRBJ2-3. CDR3 sequence: CSARVPNRADTQYF.